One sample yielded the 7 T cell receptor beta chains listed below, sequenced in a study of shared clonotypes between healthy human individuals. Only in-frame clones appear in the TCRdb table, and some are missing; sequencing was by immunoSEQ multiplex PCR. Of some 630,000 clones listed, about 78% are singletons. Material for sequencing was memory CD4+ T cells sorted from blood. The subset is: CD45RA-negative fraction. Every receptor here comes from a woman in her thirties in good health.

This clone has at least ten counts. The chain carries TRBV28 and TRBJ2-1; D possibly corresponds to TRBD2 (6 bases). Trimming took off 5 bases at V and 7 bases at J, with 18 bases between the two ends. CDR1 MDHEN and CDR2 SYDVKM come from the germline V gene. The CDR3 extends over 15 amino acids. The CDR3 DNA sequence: TGTGCCAGCAGTGCTTACGGCGGGATATCAAATGAGCAGTTCTTC. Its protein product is CASSAYGGISNEQFF.

CDR3 protein: CASSPPLGSYEQYF. The CDR3 nucleotides are TGTGCCAGCAGTCCCCCCCTGGGCTCCTACGAGCAGTACTTC. V and J are TRBV28 and TRBJ2-7; D gene unclear. CDR1 is MDHEN, CDR2 SYDVKM, per germline. The CDR3 has 14 amino acids. With 5 bases removed from V and 0 bases from J, the gap between germline ends came to 11 bases. The entire variable domain, with the rest obtained from reference TRBV28 and TRBJ2-7, is as follows: DVKVTQSSRYLVKRTGEKVFLECVQDMDHENMFWYRQDPGLGLRLIYFSYDVKMKEKGDIPEGYSVSREKKERFSLILESASTNQTSMYLCASSPPLGSYEQYFGPGTRLTVT.

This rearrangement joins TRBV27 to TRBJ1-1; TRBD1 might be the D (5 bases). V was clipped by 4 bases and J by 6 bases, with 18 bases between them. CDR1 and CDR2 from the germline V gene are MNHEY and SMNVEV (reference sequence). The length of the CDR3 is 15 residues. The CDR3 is CASSSSSALGPEAFF. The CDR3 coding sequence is TGTGCCAGCAGTTCAAGCTCAGCATTGGGGCCTGAAGCTTTCTTT.

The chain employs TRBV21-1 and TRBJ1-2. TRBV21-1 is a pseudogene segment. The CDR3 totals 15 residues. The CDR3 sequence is CASSKETARPYGYTF. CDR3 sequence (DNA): TGTGCCAGCAGCAAAGAAACTGCAAGACCCTATGGCTACACCTTC.

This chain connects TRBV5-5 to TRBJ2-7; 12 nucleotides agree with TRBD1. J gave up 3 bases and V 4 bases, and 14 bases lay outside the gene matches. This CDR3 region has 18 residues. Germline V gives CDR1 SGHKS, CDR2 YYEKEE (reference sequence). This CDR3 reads CASSHQNTGTGGFYEQYF. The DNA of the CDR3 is TGTGCCAGCAGCCATCAAAACACCGGGACAGGGGGCTTCTACGAGCAGTACTTC.

CDR3 nucleotides: TGCGCCAGCAGCCAAGACAGGTTCAATGAGCAGTTCTTC. Translated: CASSQDRFNEQFF. The chain is built from TRBV4-1 and TRBJ2-1, with unresolved D. This CDR3 is 13 amino acids long. Germline V gene sequence: CDR1 MGHRA, CDR2 YSYEKL. Trimming pared 0 bases from V and 6 bases from J, leaving 6 bases between.

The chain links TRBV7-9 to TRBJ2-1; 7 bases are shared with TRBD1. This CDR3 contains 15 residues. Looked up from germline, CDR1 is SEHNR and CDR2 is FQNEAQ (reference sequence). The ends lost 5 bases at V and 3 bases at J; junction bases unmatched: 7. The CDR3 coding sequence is TGTGCCAGCAGCCCAGGGGGAGAGGGCTACAATGAGCAGTTCTTC. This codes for CASSPGGEGYNEQFF.